The present TCR beta chain was sequenced within a study of cytomegalovirus exposure and HLA in healthy donors. The study's findings and limits: According to the study, 160 or so TCR beta chains were cytomegalovirus-associated. By a later analysis, the bulk of CMV-associated TCR beta chains appeared HLA-restricted.

A multiplex PCR was run with 60 Vbeta primers and 13 Jbeta primers. Using immunoSEQ multiplex PCR, the repertoire was profiled, and TCRdb retains in-frame clones only, with some absent. The table shows 150,000 or so clones, with around 73% occurring only once. As regards this clone: Its antigen remains unidentified.

The clonotype was recovered from a woman younger than 30 in good health and CMV-seronegative. Sequenced material: PBMCs.

CDR3 sequence reads: CASTLTGSNYGYTF. The CDR3 DNA sequence: TGTGCCAGCACCCTGACAGGGTCGAACTATGGCTACACCTTC. This rearrangement joins TRBV6-5 to TRBJ1-2, with 7 bases that match TRBD1. Germline V gives CDR1 MNHEY, CDR2 SVGAGI. The CDR3 runs 14 residues. Unmatched junction bases numbered 7, after V lost 7 bases and J lost 2 bases.